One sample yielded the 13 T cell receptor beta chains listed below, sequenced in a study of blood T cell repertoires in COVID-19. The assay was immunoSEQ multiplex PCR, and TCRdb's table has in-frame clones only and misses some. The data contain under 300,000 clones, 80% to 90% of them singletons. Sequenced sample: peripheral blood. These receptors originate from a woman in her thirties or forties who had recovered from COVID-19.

The CDR3, as DNA: TGTGCCAGCAGGGAAACAGGGGGAACTAATGAAAAACTGTTTTTT. Translation gives CASRETGGTNEKLFF. The gene calls are TRBV28 and TRBJ1-4; TRBD1 matches at 8 bases. The CDR3 extends over 15 amino acids. Trimming removed 6 bases from V and 1 base from J; junction bases left unmatched: 4. Germline V gene sequence: CDR1 MDHEN, CDR2 SYDVKM. The whole variable domain, remainder taken from reference TRBV28 and TRBJ1-4, is DVKVTQSSRYLVKRTGEKVFLECVQDMDHENMFWYRQDPGLGLRLIYFSYDVKMKEKGDIPEGYSVSREKKERFSLILESASTNQTSMYLCASRETGGTNEKLFFGSGTQLSVL.

CDR3 coding DNA: TGCGCCAGCAGCCCGGGACAGGAGGGTTCACCCCTCCACTTT. This encodes CASSPGQEGSPLHF. The rearrangement joins TRBV5-1 to TRBJ1-6, with TRBD1 identical over 8 bases. Germline V gene lookup returns CDR1 SGHRS and CDR2 YFSETQ. The trim removed 4 bases at V and 9 bases at J, leaving 6 bases unmatched. The CDR3 length is 14 residues.

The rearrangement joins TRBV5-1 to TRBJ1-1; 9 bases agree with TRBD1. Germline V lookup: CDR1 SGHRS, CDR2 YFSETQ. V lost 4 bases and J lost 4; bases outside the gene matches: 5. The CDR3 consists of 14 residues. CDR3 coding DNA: TGCGCCAGCAGCCAACAGGGGGCAAGCACTGAAGCTTTCTTT. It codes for CASSQQGASTEAFF.

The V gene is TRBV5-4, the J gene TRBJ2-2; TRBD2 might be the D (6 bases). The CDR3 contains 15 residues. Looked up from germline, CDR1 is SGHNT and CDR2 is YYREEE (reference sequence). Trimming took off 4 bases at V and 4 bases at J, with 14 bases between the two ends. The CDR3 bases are TGTGCCAGCAGCCCCATGGTGGGGGGCACCGGGGAGCTGTTTTTT. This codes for CASSPMVGGTGELFF.

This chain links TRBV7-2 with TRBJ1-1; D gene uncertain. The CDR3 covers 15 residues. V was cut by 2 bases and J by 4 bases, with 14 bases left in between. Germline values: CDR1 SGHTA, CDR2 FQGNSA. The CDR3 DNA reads TGTGCCAGCAGCTTAAACCCTCGGGGAAGCACTGAAGCTTTCTTT. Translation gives CASSLNPRGSTEAFF.

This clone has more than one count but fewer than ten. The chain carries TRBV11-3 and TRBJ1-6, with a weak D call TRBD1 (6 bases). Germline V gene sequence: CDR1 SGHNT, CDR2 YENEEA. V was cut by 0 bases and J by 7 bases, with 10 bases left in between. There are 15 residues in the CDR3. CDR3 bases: TGTGCCAGCAGCTTAGATCAGGGGCGGAATTCACCCCTCCACTTT. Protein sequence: CASSLDQGRNSPLHF.

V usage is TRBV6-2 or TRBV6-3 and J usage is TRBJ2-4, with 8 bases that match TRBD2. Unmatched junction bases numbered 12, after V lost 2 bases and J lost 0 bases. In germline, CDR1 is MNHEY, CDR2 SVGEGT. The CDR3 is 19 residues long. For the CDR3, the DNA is TGTGCCAGCAGTTACACTCACCTAGCGGGCTCCCTAGCCAAAAACATTCAGTACTTC. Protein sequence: CASSYTHLAGSLAKNIQYF.

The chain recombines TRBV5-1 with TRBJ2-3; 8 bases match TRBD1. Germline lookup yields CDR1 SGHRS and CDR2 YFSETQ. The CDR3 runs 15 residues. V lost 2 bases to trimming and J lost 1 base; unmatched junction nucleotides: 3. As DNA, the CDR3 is TGCGCCAGCAGCTTTCAGGGGGCAGGCACAGATACGCAGTATTTT. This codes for CASSFQGAGTDTQYF.

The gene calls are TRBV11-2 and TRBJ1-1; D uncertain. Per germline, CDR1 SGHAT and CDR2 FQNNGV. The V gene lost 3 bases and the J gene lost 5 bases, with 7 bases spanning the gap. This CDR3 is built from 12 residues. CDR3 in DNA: TGTGCCAGCAGCTTCCAGTCAACTGAAGCTTTCTTT. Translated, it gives CASSFQSTEAFF.

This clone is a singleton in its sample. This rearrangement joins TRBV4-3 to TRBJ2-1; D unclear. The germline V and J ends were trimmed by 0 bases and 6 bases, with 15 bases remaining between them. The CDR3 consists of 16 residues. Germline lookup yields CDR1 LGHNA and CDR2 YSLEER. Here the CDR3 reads CASSQDSPPNSNEQFF. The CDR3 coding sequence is TGCGCCAGCAGCCAAGATTCACCCCCCAATAGCAATGAGCAGTTCTTC.

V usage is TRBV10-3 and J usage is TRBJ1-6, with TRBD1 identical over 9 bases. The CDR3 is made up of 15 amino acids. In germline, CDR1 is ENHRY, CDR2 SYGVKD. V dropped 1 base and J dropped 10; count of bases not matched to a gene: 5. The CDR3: CAISEWDRVQSPLHF. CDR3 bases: TGTGCCATCAGTGAGTGGGACAGGGTTCAATCACCCCTCCACTTT.

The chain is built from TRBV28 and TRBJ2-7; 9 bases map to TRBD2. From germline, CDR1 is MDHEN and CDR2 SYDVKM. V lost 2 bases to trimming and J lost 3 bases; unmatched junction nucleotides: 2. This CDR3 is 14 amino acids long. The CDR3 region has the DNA TGTGCCAGCAGTTTAGCGGGAGGGATCTACGAGCAGTACTTC. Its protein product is CASSLAGGIYEQYF.

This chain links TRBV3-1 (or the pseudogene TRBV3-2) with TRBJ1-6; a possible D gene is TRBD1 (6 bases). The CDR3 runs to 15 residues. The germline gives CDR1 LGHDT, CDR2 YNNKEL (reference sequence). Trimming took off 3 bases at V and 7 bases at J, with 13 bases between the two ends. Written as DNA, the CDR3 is TGTGCCAGCAGCCACGAGGGGGGGGTCAATTCACCCCTCCACTTT. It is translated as CASSHEGGVNSPLHF.